Sequencing of this TCR beta chain was carried out in a study of post-analysis software for immune sequencing data. Study overall: Relapsing-remitting, secondary progressive and progressive-relapsing forms of multiple sclerosis all featured among disease courses. Study results and caveats: Strong same-batch co-clustering of samples appeared with F measure clustering. Patients used about 5 TRBV segments, including TRBV5-6, TRBV5-1 and TRBV20-1, more often than controls. Multiple sclerosis was associated with a significant reduction in normalized Chao1 diversity relative to controls.

This clonotype was detected only a few times. Antigen specificity is unknown. Trimming stripped 5 bases from V and 4 bases from J, with 17 bases between. Germline V gene data show CDR1 as MNHEY and CDR2 as SMNVEV (reference sequence). The CDR3 sequence is 15 residues long. The authors incorporated unique molecular identifiers into the TCR beta cDNA libraries. TCRdb processed the PCR reads anew with MiXCR; each CDR3 protein has one entry. This sample has approximately 730,000 distinct CDR3 sequences; 25% to 30% occur once, and the top ten carry around 0.6%. This receptor was identified in a girl between 5 and 17 years old with multiple sclerosis. The chain recombines TRBV27 with TRBJ1-2; TRBD1 is a possible D gene (6 bases). Sequences were obtained from blood. The CDR3: CASSPDSPVLYGYTF. CDR3 nucleotide sequence: TGTGCCAGCAGTCCGGACAGCCCCGTACTCTATGGCTACACCTTC.